This entry describes one TCR beta chain. In the sort, naive CD8 T cells were defined as CD8+CD4-CCR7+CD45RA+. The germline V gene has CDR1 MNHEY and CDR2 SVGEGT. The CDR3 length is 16 residues. V was pared by 1 base and J by 3 bases, with 16 bases between. Each CDR3 protein gets one entry after TCRdb re-called the PCR reads with MiXCR. The table records around 460,000 distinct CDR3 sequences, 25% of them present only once. The sample is drawn from a study of molecular identifiers for immune sequencing clone quantification. Study-wide background: Naive CD8 cell RNA, from 20,000 or 100,000 cells, was split five ways in replicates, with four sequenced.

The rearrangement uses TRBV6-2 or TRBV6-3 and TRBJ2-7; a possible D gene is TRBD1 (6 bases). The receptor was isolated from a human donor in good health. Some libraries in this study had Jurkat cell RNA spiked in. What was sequenced was naive CD8+ T cells from blood, with Jurkat cell RNA spiked in. The subset denotes: FACS-sorted CD8+CD4-CCR7+CD45RA+ naive T cells. The CDR3 DNA sequence: TGTGCCAGCAGTTACTATCGTTCGGTAGGGGGCTACGAGCAGTACTTC. Translation: CASSYYRSVGGYEQYF.